The T cell receptor beta chain described here comes from a study of cytomegalovirus exposure and HLA in healthy donors. Germline CDR1 reads SNHLY; CDR2 reads FYNNEI. The V and J ends lost 6 bases and 1 base, in that order; junction bases with no gene match: 3. CDR3 length equals 15 residues. Primers: 60 Vbeta forward and 13 Jbeta reverse. Measured with immunoSEQ multiplex PCR; TCRdb has only the in-frame clones, and not every one. The profile covers roughly 80,000 clones, with approximately 65% appearing a single time and about 4.2% taken by the ten largest. What was sequenced was PBMCs. This sequence joins TRBV2 and TRBJ1-1; TRBD1 matches 12 bases. The sequence came from a male donor in good health and CMV-seropositive. This CDR3 is CASRGQGARNTEAFF. In DNA form, the CDR3 reads TGTGCCAGCAGGGGACAGGGGGCAAGGAACACTGAAGCTTTCTTT.